What follows are 25 T cell receptor beta chains derived from one specimen sequenced in a study of Ad26.COV2.S vaccination and SARS-CoV-2 variants. Sequencing was performed with immunoSEQ multiplex PCR; in TCRdb, only in-frame clones are kept and a portion is missing. Of about 680,000 clones in the sample, more than 80% were seen once. This sample's treatment: about 20 received Ad26.COV2.S at low or high dose, single or two shots; about five received placebo; per-sample allocation not given. Vaccine and placebo recipients were sampled on day 63 after the first injection. Material: peripheral blood, obtained in a trial of Ad26.COV2.S vaccine versus placebo. These receptors originate from a person aged 18-60 years who received the Ad26.COV2.S COVID-19 vaccine or a placebo.

The rearrangement links TRBV3-1 (or the pseudogene TRBV3-2) to TRBJ1-6; D may be TRBD1 (5 bases). Germline CDR1 LGHDT, CDR2 YNNKEL (reference sequence). The CDR3 has 14 amino acids. The V and J ends lost 1 base and 7 bases respectively, with 8 bases between them. As DNA, the CDR3 is TGTGCCAGCAGCCAAGCCTCAGGGAATTCACCCCTCCACTTT. It encodes CASSQASGNSPLHF.

Written as DNA, the CDR3 is TGTGCCAGCAGCGTGGGTACTAGCGGGGGGGCCGATAGCACAGATACGCAGTATTTT. This gives the protein CASSVGTSGGADSTDTQYF. The chain combines TRBV9 with TRBJ2-3; 13 bases are a match to TRBD2. The V gene end was trimmed by 2 bases and the J gene end by 0 bases; junction bases not matched to a gene: 9. The germline V gene has CDR1 SGDLS and CDR2 YYNGEE. The CDR3 has 19 residues. Full variable domain (missing parts from reference TRBV9 and TRBJ2-3): DSGVTQTPKHLITATGQRVTLRCSPRSGDLSVYWYQQSLDQGLQFLIQYYNGEERAKGNILERFSAQQFPDLHSELNLSSLELGDSALYFCASSVGTSGGADSTDTQYFGPGTRLTVL.

This sequence joins TRBV3-1 (or the pseudogene TRBV3-2) and TRBJ2-1; a possible D gene is TRBD2 (6 bases). CDR3 length: 15 amino acids. Trimming shortened V by 0 bases and J by 4 bases, and 10 bases separated the two germline ends. From germline, CDR1 is LGHDT and CDR2 YNNKEL (reference sequence). The CDR3 protein is CASSQESGPYNEQFF. The CDR3 coding sequence is TGTGCCAGCAGCCAAGAGAGCGGGCCTTACAATGAGCAGTTCTTC.

The V and J genes are TRBV9 and TRBJ2-1; no firm D call. Trimming took 0 bases from V and 5 from J, leaving 9 bases between them. CDR3 length: 14 residues. Germline values: CDR1 SGDLS, CDR2 YYNGEE. CDR3 protein: CASSVGVRDNEQFF. DNA for the CDR3: TGTGCCAGCAGCGTAGGGGTTAGGGACAATGAGCAGTTCTTC. Full variable domain (outside the CDR3, taken from reference TRBV9 and TRBJ2-1): DSGVTQTPKHLITATGQRVTLRCSPRSGDLSVYWYQQSLDQGLQFLIQYYNGEERAKGNILERFSAQQFPDLHSELNLSSLELGDSALYFCASSVGVRDNEQFFGPGTRLTVL.

This clone is a singleton in its sample. CDR3 nucleotides: TGTGCCAGCAGTTTTTGGGGTAACACCATATATTTT. It encodes CASSFWGNTIYF. The rearrangement uses TRBV12-3 or TRBV12-4 and TRBJ1-3, with D uncertain. There are 12 residues in the CDR3. V was shortened by 3 bases and J by 7 bases, with 7 bases between the two germline ends.

This clone was seen a handful of times. The genes are TRBV9 and TRBJ1-1, with TRBD1 identical over 11 bases. Unmatched junction bases numbered 5, after V lost 4 bases and J lost 3 bases. In germline, CDR1 is SGDLS, CDR2 YYNGEE. CDR3 length: 15 residues. The CDR3, as DNA: TGTGCCAGCAGCTGGACAGGGGGCACGGACACTGAAGCTTTCTTT. Encoded protein: CASSWTGGTDTEAFF.

The chain is built from TRBV30 and TRBJ1-6, with 7 positions matching TRBD1. CDR1 is GTSNPN, CDR2 SVGIG, per germline (reference sequence). The CDR3 contains 15 residues. With 0 bases clipped from V and 5 bases from J, the junction kept 4 bases outside the gene matches. CDR3 loop: CAWSVTGVNNSPLHF. The CDR3, as DNA: TGTGCCTGGAGTGTAACAGGGGTAAATAATTCACCCCTCCACTTT.

This clone was picked up one time. The rearrangement uses TRBV4-2 and TRBJ2-3; 9 bases agree with TRBD1. CDR3 length equals 14 residues. V was pared by 4 bases and J by 5 bases, with 4 bases of the junction left unmatched. Germline V lookup: CDR1 LGHNA, CDR2 YNFKEQ. The CDR3 coding sequence is TGTGCCAGCAGCCTGAGGGACAGGGAAGATACGCAGTATTTT. Translated, it gives CASSLRDREDTQYF.

With respect to this clone: This same CDR3 is encoded by further DNA sequences in the sample. The chain couples TRBV3-1 (or the pseudogene TRBV3-2) to TRBJ2-5, with no clear D. CDR1 is LGHDT and CDR2 is YNNKEL in the germline V gene (reference sequence). The ends were cut back, 0 bases at V and 8 bases at J, with 4 bases in the middle. The CDR3 totals 11 residues. CDR3 nucleotide sequence: TGTGCCAGCAGCCAAGAGGAAACCCAGTACTTC. This sequence encodes CASSQEETQYF.

The rearrangement joins TRBV5-5 to TRBJ1-5; D gene ambiguous. The CDR3 extends over 14 amino acids. The germline gives CDR1 SGHKS, CDR2 YYEKEE (reference sequence). V shed 0 bases and J shed 5 bases, with 9 bases lying between them. The CDR3 nucleotides read TGTGCCAGCAGCTTGGGGTCCAGACATCAGCCCCAGCATTTT. This gives the protein CASSLGSRHQPQHF.

This sequence joins TRBV6-4 and TRBJ2-1; D possibly corresponds to TRBD2 (7 bases). The CDR3 covers 15 residues. In germline, CDR1 is MRHNA, CDR2 SNTAGT. Trimming stripped 2 bases from V and 9 bases from J, with 17 bases between. CDR3 amino acids: CASSDELGGAGEQFF. DNA of the CDR3: TGTGCCAGCAGTGACGAACTGGGGGGGGCCGGTGAGCAGTTCTTC.

This clone was observed a single time. The rearrangement uses TRBV27 and TRBJ2-1; possible D gene TRBD2, 6 bases. The CDR3 runs 14 residues. CDR1 and CDR2 (germline): MNHEY, SMNVEV (reference sequence). V was trimmed by 0 bases and J by 8 bases, leaving 11 bases between them. The CDR3 region is CASSLSWDFYEQFF. In nucleotides, the CDR3 is TGTGCCAGCAGTTTATCCTGGGACTTTTATGAGCAGTTCTTC.

The DNA for the CDR3 is TGTGCCAGCAGTGAAGACAGGGCATATAGCAATCAGCCCCAGCATTTT. Translation: CASSEDRAYSNQPQHF. The V and J genes are TRBV6-1 and TRBJ1-5, with a weak D call TRBD1 (6 bases). Germline loops: CDR1 MNHNS, CDR2 SASEGT. Trimming pared 1 base from V and 0 bases from J, leaving 10 bases between. This CDR3 is built from 16 residues.

This rearrangement joins TRBV7-9 to TRBJ1-1, with TRBD1 identical over 8 bases. V gave up 0 bases and J gave up 5 bases; unmatched junction bases: 5. The germline gives CDR1 SEHNR, CDR2 FQNEAQ (reference sequence). The CDR3 covers 15 residues. DNA for the CDR3: TGTGCCAGCAGCTTAGCGGACAGGGAAGGTACTGAAGCTTTCTTT. Encoded protein: CASSLADREGTEAFF.

The genes are TRBV3-1 (or the pseudogene TRBV3-2) and TRBJ2-1, with 13 bases matching TRBD2. The CDR3 loop spans 16 amino acids. Per germline, CDR1 LGHDT and CDR2 YNNKEL (reference sequence). The ends lost 3 bases at V and 12 bases at J; junction bases unmatched: 11. The CDR3 spells CASSHSGTSGVRGQFF. The CDR3 region has the DNA TGTGCCAGCAGCCACTCCGGGACTAGCGGGGTCAGAGGGCAGTTCTTC.

The chain recombines TRBV9 with TRBJ2-6; a possible D gene is TRBD2 (5 bases). The CDR3 has 18 residues. Germline CDR1 SGDLS, CDR2 YYNGEE. Trimming cost V 0 bases and J 1 base, with 14 bases left between them. The CDR3 region is CASSVVSGKRSGANVLTF. The CDR3, as DNA: TGTGCCAGCAGCGTAGTGTCGGGGAAGAGGTCTGGGGCCAACGTCCTGACTTTC.

V and J are TRBV11-1 and TRBJ2-7, with D possibly being TRBD2 (6 bases). V lost 6 bases and J lost 0, with 15 bases in between. Germline lookup yields CDR1 SGHAT and CDR2 FQDESV (reference sequence). The length of the CDR3 is 15 residues. CDR3 sequence: CASSQFGGSSYEQYF. The CDR3 coding sequence is TGTGCCAGCAGTCAGTTTGGGGGGAGCTCCTACGAGCAGTACTTC.

The CDR3 sequence is CASSSFGTGKRSDTQYF. The CDR3 region has the DNA TGTGCCAGCAGCTCATTTGGGACAGGGAAAAGGTCAGATACGCAGTATTTT. The chain has TRBV7-9 and TRBJ2-3, with TRBD1 matching over 9 bases. V lost 4 bases to trimming and J lost 4 bases; unmatched junction nucleotides: 12. CDR1 and CDR2 from the germline V gene are SEHNR and FQNEAQ (reference sequence). The CDR3 is 17 residues long.

The rearrangement uses TRBV9 and TRBJ2-3; 10 positions match TRBD2. The CDR3 covers 15 residues. Germline-derived CDR1 and CDR2 are SGDLS and YYNGEE. V lost 4 bases to trimming and J lost 3 bases; unmatched junction nucleotides: 5. CDR3 DNA: TGTGCCAGCAGCACGACTAGCGGGCAGACAGATACGCAGTATTTT. Its translation is CASSTTSGQTDTQYF.

CDR3 in amino acids: CASSEAGTGGTGANVLTF. The CDR3 region has the DNA TGCGCCAGCAGTGAGGCCGGGACAGGGGGAACTGGGGCCAACGTCCTGACTTTC. The gene calls are TRBV10-2 and TRBJ2-6, with 11 bases that match TRBD1. This CDR3 has 18 amino acids. CDR1 and CDR2 (germline): WSHSY, SAAADI. J lost 2 bases, V lost 2 bases, and 5 bases had no gene match.

The rearrangement joins TRBV6-5 to TRBJ1-6; 7 bases are shared with TRBD1. After removal of 6 bases from V and 10 bases from J, the junction contained 12 bases not matched to a gene. Germline-derived CDR1 and CDR2 are MNHEY and SVGAGI. The CDR3 contains 15 residues. The CDR3 region is CASRTIQGYRSPLHF. In nucleotides, the CDR3 is TGTGCCAGCAGGACAATACAGGGGTACCGCTCACCCCTCCACTTT.

This chain links TRBV6-2 or TRBV6-3 with TRBJ2-2; 11 nucleotides match TRBD1. The CDR3 extends over 16 amino acids. CDR1 is MNHEY and CDR2 is SVGEGT in the germline V gene. V dropped 0 bases and J dropped 6; count of bases not matched to a gene: 3. CDR3: CASSYSGTGGSGELFF. In nucleotides, the CDR3 is TGTGCCAGCAGTTACTCGGGGACAGGGGGATCCGGGGAGCTGTTTTTT.

The chain has TRBV7-9 and TRBJ2-3; D ambiguous. The CDR3 covers 12 residues. Germline V CDR1 and CDR2: SEHNR, FQNEAQ (reference sequence). Trimming left V 5 bases short and J 6 bases short, with 9 bases between. CDR3 protein: CASSIQPDTQYF. The CDR3 DNA reads as TGTGCCAGCAGCATACAACCGGATACGCAGTATTTT. Together with reference TRBV7-9 and TRBJ2-3, the CDR3 gives the full variable domain: DTGVSQNPRHKITKRGQNVTFRCDPISEHNRLYWYRQTLGQGPEFLTYFQNEAQLEKSRLLSDRFSAERPKGSFSTLEIQRTEQGDSAMYLCASSIQPDTQYFGPGTRLTVL.

This sequence joins TRBV11-1 and TRBJ2-1; TRBD2 agrees at 9 bases. Trimming took 5 bases from V and 15 from J; bases not matched to a gene: 11. The CDR3 consists of 13 residues. Per the germline V gene, CDR1 is SGHAT and CDR2 is FQDESV (reference sequence). CDR3 nucleotide sequence: TGTGCCAGCAGCCTAGGGGAGCGGGGGGCTCGGTTCTTC. Translating it yields CASSLGERGARFF.

This clone was counted a single time. The chain uses TRBV5-4 and TRBJ2-2; no reliable D call. The ends were cut back, 1 base at V and 7 bases at J, with 5 bases in the middle. Germline CDR1 SGHNT, CDR2 YYREEE (reference sequence). CDR3 length: 12 amino acids. The CDR3 DNA reads TGTGCCAGCAGCTTGAAGCTCGGGGAGCTGTTTTTT. It yields the protein CASSLKLGELFF.